Listed here are 29 T cell receptor beta chains from one sample, sequenced in a study of T cell clonality in common variable immunodeficiency. Repertoires were generated with immunoSEQ multiplex PCR, while TCRdb's copy carries only in-frame clones and drops some. The record shows approximately 44,000 clones for this sample, with no singletons present. Sequenced input: peripheral blood mononuclear cells. The origin of the receptors is a person between 18 and 70 years old in good health.

This clone was recorded many times. Read coverage stops 3 residues before the CDR3 terminus; the germline J gene supplies the remainder. The J gene is TRBJ2-1, the V gene TRBV12-3 or TRBV12-4; 9 bases match TRBD1. J gave up 1 base and V 6 bases, and 1 base lay outside the gene matches. The CDR3 totals 14 residues. The part of the CDR3 DNA that was read is TGTGCCAGCAGAGGACAGGGGTCCTACAATGAG. Its protein is CASRGQGSYNE. The entire CDR3 is CASRGQGSYNEQFF.

This clone showed up many times. The read terminates 3 residues before the CDR3 end, so the remaining end is supplied by the germline J gene. The chain employs TRBV5-4 and TRBJ1-1; D possibly corresponds to TRBD1 (5 bases). V shed 6 bases and J shed 4 bases, with 22 bases lying between them. The CDR3 spans 16 residues. Germline V gives CDR1 SGHNT, CDR2 YYREEE (reference sequence). The part of the CDR3 DNA that was read is TGTGCCAGCATCCCTGGTGGGCAGGGTAGGACCACTGAA. Translation gives CASIPGGQGRTTE. The whole CDR3 sequence is CASIPGGQGRTTEAFF.

This clone has a count of ten or more. The sequenced fragment ends 3 residues before the CDR3 boundary, so the rest is inferred from the germline J gene. The chain combines TRBV20-1 with TRBJ2-2, with a tentative D call TRBD1 (6 bases). Germline V gene data show CDR1 as DFQATT and CDR2 as SNEGSKA (reference sequence). The germline V and J ends were trimmed by 0 bases and 3 bases, with 14 bases remaining between them. The CDR3 spans 16 residues. The CDR3 loop reads CSARDPRRGDTGELFF. Partial CDR3 DNA: TGCAGTGCTAGAGATCCCCGCAGGGGAGACACCGGGGAG.

This clone was seen repeatedly, ten times or more. CDR3: CSARVTSGNHNEQFF. Incomplete CDR3 DNA: TGCAGTGCTAGAGTGACTAGCGGGAACCACAATGAG. The V call is TRBV20-1, the J call TRBJ2-1; 11 positions match TRBD2. With the read ending 3 residues before the CDR3 end, the germline J gene is used to fill in that end. Germline loops: CDR1 DFQATT, CDR2 SNEGSKA (reference sequence). With V trimmed by 1 base and J by 5 bases, 4 bases remained unmatched. The CDR3 consists of 15 residues.

About this clone: The CDR3 extends 3 residues past the end of the read, so its final part is completed from the germline J gene. The gene calls are TRBV18 and TRBJ2-7, with TRBD1 identical over 7 bases. CDR1 and CDR2 (germline): KGHSH, LQKENI. The trim removed 2 bases at V and 2 bases at J, leaving 3 bases unmatched. This CDR3 spans 14 amino acids. CDR3 amino acids: CASSPRQGPYEQYF. Partial CDR3 DNA: TGTGCCAGCTCACCAAGACAGGGTCCCTACGAG.

This clone was observed at least ten times. With the read ending 3 residues before the CDR3 end, the germline J gene is used to fill in that end. The chain uses TRBV7-8 and TRBJ2-7; perhaps TRBD1 as D (5 bases). V dropped 5 bases and J dropped 0 bases, with 8 bases sitting between them. The CDR3 extends over 13 amino acids. Germline CDR1 reads SGHVS; CDR2 reads FQNEAQ. The CDR3 spells CASSTGASYEQYF. The sequenced CDR3 bases are TGTGCCAGCAGCACTGGGGCCTCCTACGAG.

This clone has only a few counts. Coverage ceases 3 residues before the CDR3 finishes, and the germline J gene fills in the end. This chain uses TRBV30 with TRBJ1-4, with D perhaps matching TRBD1 (6 bases). Germline values: CDR1 GTSNPN, CDR2 SVGIG (reference sequence). The CDR3 is 14 amino acids. The CDR3 DNA, read in part, is TGTGCCTGGAGCGCTACAGGGTATAATTCACCA. Its translation is CAWSATGYNSP. The whole CDR3 protein reads CAWSATGYNSPLFF.

Ten or more counts support this clone. With the read ending 3 residues before the CDR3 end, the germline J gene is used to fill in that end. The V gene is TRBV5-6, the J gene TRBJ2-1, with D unclear. The CDR3 runs 13 residues. V lost 0 bases to trimming and J lost 8 bases, with 9 bases between them. Germline V gene data show CDR1 as SGHDT and CDR2 as YYEEEE. CDR3 protein: CASSLEGSDEQFF. CDR3 bases read: TGTGCCAGCAGCTTGGAGGGCTCGGATGAG. Looking up the rest from reference TRBV5-6 and TRBJ2-1 gives the full variable domain: DAGVTQSPTHLIKTRGQQVTLRCSPKSGHDTVSWYQQALGQGPQFIFQYYEEEERQRGNFPDRFSGHQFPNYSSELNVNALLLGDSALYLCASSLEGSDEQFFGPGTRLTVL.

This clone has at least ten counts. The CDR3 end lies 3 residues beyond the end of the read and is filled in from the germline J gene. V usage is TRBV12-3 or TRBV12-4 and J usage is TRBJ2-1; no reliable D call. V dropped 4 bases and J dropped 0 bases, with 4 bases sitting between them. The CDR3 spans 13 residues. The CDR3: CASSSGSYNEQFF. CDR3 DNA (partial): TGTGCCAGCAGTTCAGGCTCCTACAATGAG.

This clone has at least ten counts. The CDR3 end is not reached by the read, which stops 3 residues before it; the germline J gene fills it in. This sequence joins TRBV12-3 or TRBV12-4 and TRBJ1-5; D is possibly TRBD1 (5 bases). The CDR3 consists of 14 residues. V was cut by 5 bases and J by 5 bases, with 13 bases left in between. The CDR3: CASSPSRGDQPQHF. CDR3 DNA, as far as it was read: TGTGCCAGCAGTCCCAGCCGGGGGGATCAGCCC.

This clone was recorded many times. The read terminates 3 residues ahead of where the CDR3 ends, so the germline J gene completes it. The rearrangement uses TRBV20-1 and TRBJ2-7, with 10 bases lining up with TRBD2. The germline V gene has CDR1 DFQATT and CDR2 SNEGSKA (reference sequence). V lost 0 bases and J lost 3; bases outside the gene matches: 5. The CDR3 length is 15 residues. The CDR3 loop is CSARDRTSGIYEQYF. CDR3 bases read: TGCAGTGCTAGAGACAGAACTAGCGGGATCTACGAG.

This clone was seen ten or more times. The read falls 3 residues short of the CDR3 end, and the missing part is taken from the germline J gene. The chain employs TRBV12-3 or TRBV12-4 and TRBJ1-5, with D possibly TRBD1 on 5 matching bases. The CDR3 contains 15 residues. V gave up 5 bases and J gave up 7 bases, with 18 bases separating them. The sequenced CDR3 bases are TGTGCCAGCAGTACCCTAGGAGCGGGGGGGCAGCCC. Translating it yields CASSTLGAGGQP. In full, the CDR3 reads CASSTLGAGGQPQHF.

In this sample, this clone turned up many times. From the germline J gene comes the end of the CDR3, since the read stops 3 residues before it. This sequence joins TRBV9 and TRBJ2-3; 9 nucleotides match TRBD2. V lost 3 bases, J lost 8 bases, and 10 bases stayed unmatched. CDR1 is SGDLS, CDR2 YYNGEE, per germline. CDR3 length: 15 residues. The CDR3 bases that were read are TGTGCCAGCAGCGGTATAGCGGGAGAAGGTGGTACG. This codes for CASSGIAGEGGT. The entire CDR3 protein reads CASSGIAGEGGTQYF.

This clone occurred a few times. This may arise from a read error, as a much more abundant clone is one base away. The CDR3 end lies 3 residues beyond the end of the read and is filled in from the germline J gene. At the DNA level, this CDR3 is encoded by other sequences in the same sample as well. The chain joins TRBV20-1 to TRBJ2-5; 10 nucleotides match TRBD2. Germline CDR1 DFQATT, CDR2 SNEGSKA (reference sequence). With 2 bases clipped from V and 5 bases from J, the junction kept 14 bases outside the gene matches. The length of the CDR3 is 17 residues. The covered CDR3 bases are TGCAGTGCTAGATCTTTGGGGGGGAGCGGGAGGGGGGAGACC. This encodes CSARSLGGSGRGET. The complete CDR3 sequence is CSARSLGGSGRGETQYF.

This clone has more than one count but fewer than ten. The read stops 3 residues short of the end of the CDR3; the missing end is completed from the germline J gene. The chain links TRBV19 to TRBJ2-3; 7 positions match TRBD1. Germline lookup yields CDR1 LNHDA and CDR2 SQIVND (reference sequence). The CDR3 has 13 amino acids. CDR3 amino acids: CASRPGGVETQYF. The CDR3 bases that were read are TGTGCCAGTAGGCCAGGGGGAGTAGAGACG.

This clone was found many times. The CDR3 sequence: CSAPRGDRGKNIQYF. CDR3 bases read: TGCAGTGCTCCAAGGGGGGACAGGGGCAAAAACATT. V usage is TRBV20-1 and J usage is TRBJ2-4, with 10 bases that match TRBD1. Read sequence stops 3 residues before the CDR3 end, and the germline J gene provides the missing end. With 5 bases clipped from V and 3 bases from J, the junction kept 7 bases outside the gene matches. Germline values: CDR1 DFQATT, CDR2 SNEGSKA (reference sequence). The CDR3 consists of 15 residues.

This clone was found many times. The observed sequence ends 3 residues before the CDR3 terminus, with the missing tail filled in from the germline J gene. This chain connects TRBV5-6 to TRBJ1-5; D is unresolved. Germline assignment: CDR1 SGHDT and CDR2 YYEEEE. This CDR3 region has 15 residues. V lost 4 bases to trimming and J lost 3 bases, with 14 bases between them. The part of the CDR3 DNA that was read is TGTGCCAGCAGCCCCGGTGGTCACCTCAATCAGCCC. It specifies CASSPGGHLNQP. The full CDR3 protein is CASSPGGHLNQPQHF.

This clone was detected ten times or more. Read sequence stops 3 residues before the CDR3 end, and the germline J gene provides the missing end. The rearrangement joins TRBV30 to TRBJ2-3, with a possible D match to TRBD1 (5 bases). The ends were cut back, 2 bases at V and 4 bases at J, with 16 bases in the middle. CDR1 and CDR2 (germline): GTSNPN, SVGIG (reference sequence). This CDR3 has 15 amino acids. CDR3 in amino acids: CAWSQGVGVPDTQYF. The covered CDR3 bases are TGTGCCTGGAGTCAAGGGGTTGGGGTTCCAGATACG. Based on the CDR3 plus reference TRBV30 and TRBJ2-3, the full variable domain is SQTIHQWPATLVQPVGSPLSLECTVEGTSNPNLYWYRQAAGRGLQLLFYSVGIGQISSEVPQNLSASRPQDRQFILSSKKLLLSDSGFYLCAWSQGVGVPDTQYFGPGTRLTVL.

This clone showed up many times. The observed sequence ends 3 residues before the CDR3 terminus, with the missing tail filled in from the germline J gene. This chain joins TRBV5-4 and TRBJ2-7; 12 bases align to TRBD2. CDR1 and CDR2 from the germline V gene are SGHNT and YYREEE (reference sequence). The CDR3 is 14 amino acids. J was trimmed by 5 bases and V by 1 base; bases with no gene match: 1. CDR3 protein: CASSLTSGRNEQYF. The covered CDR3 bases are TGTGCCAGCAGCTTGACTAGCGGGAGGAACGAG. The variable domain in full, with the rest retrieved from reference TRBV5-4 and TRBJ2-7, is ETGVTQSPTHLIKTRGQQVTLRCSSQSGHNTVSWYQQALGQGPQFIFQYYREEENGRGNFPPRFSGLQFPNYSSELNVNALELDDSALYLCASSLTSGRNEQYFGPGTRLTVT.

This clone was seen ten or more times. From the germline J gene comes the end of the CDR3, since the read stops 3 residues before it. This chain links TRBV7-6 with TRBJ2-1; the match to TRBD1 covers 7 bases. In germline, CDR1 is SGHVS, CDR2 FNYEAQ. The length of the CDR3 is 14 residues. V shed 5 bases, J shed 3 bases, and the junction held 4 bases outside the gene matches. The CDR3 loop is CASSRRDSYNEQFF. The sequenced CDR3 bases are TGTGCCAGCAGCCGTCGGGACAGCTACAATGAG.

By its share, this clone is medium-sized. The read terminates 3 residues ahead of where the CDR3 ends, so the germline J gene completes it. The chain joins TRBV29-1 to TRBJ1-5; no clear D gene. CDR3 length: 14 residues. The V end was cut by 4 bases, the J end by 1 base, with 11 bases between. Germline V CDR1 and CDR2: SQVTM, ANQGSEA. The CDR3 spells CSVGVVGSNQPQHF. The DNA read from the CDR3 is TGCAGCGTTGGAGTTGTAGGGAGCAATCAGCCC.

In this sample, this clone turned up many times. The sequence runs out 3 residues before the end of the CDR3; the remainder is reconstructed from the germline J gene. The rearrangement uses TRBV4-2 and TRBJ2-3; 12 positions agree with TRBD2. The CDR3 length is 20 residues. Germline CDR1 is LGHNA and CDR2 is YNFKEQ. V dropped 1 base and J dropped 2; count of bases not matched to a gene: 13. The part of the CDR3 DNA that was read is TGTGCCAGCAGCCAAGGGGTGGCTAGCGGGAGGGGCGTTAACACAGATACG. Its protein is CASSQGVASGRGVNTDT. In full, the CDR3 reads CASSQGVASGRGVNTDTQYF.

This clone was recorded at least ten times. The missing CDR3 end, 3 residues past where the read stops, is filled in from the germline J gene. The genes are TRBV6-1 and TRBJ1-6; D is unresolved. Germline V gene sequence: CDR1 MNHNS, CDR2 SASEGT. The CDR3 is made up of 16 amino acids. With 1 base removed from V and 9 bases from J, the gap between germline ends came to 16 bases. Partial CDR3 DNA: TGTGCCAGCAGTGAAGTACCCGTCCCTACGAGTTCACCC. This encodes CASSEVPVPTSSP. The whole CDR3 sequence reads CASSEVPVPTSSPLHF.

This clone was seen many times. The CDR3 goes on 3 residues after the read ends, and that part is filled in from the germline J gene. V is TRBV7-6 and J is TRBJ2-2, with 7 bases fitting TRBD2. Trimming removed 5 bases from V and 4 bases from J; junction bases left unmatched: 10. Per the germline V gene, CDR1 is SGHVS and CDR2 is FNYEAQ. The CDR3 has 16 amino acids. CDR3 region: CASSGVGLPTTGELFF. Incomplete CDR3 DNA: TGTGCCAGCAGCGGAGTGGGACTACCGACCACCGGGGAG. Based on the CDR3 plus reference TRBV7-6 and TRBJ2-2, the full variable domain is GAGVSQSPRYKVTKRGQDVALRCDPISGHVSLYWYRQALGQGPEFLTYFNYEAQQDKSGLPNDRFSAERPEGSISTLTIQRTEQRDSAMYRCASSGVGLPTTGELFFGEGSRLTVL.

There are many counts of this clone. The CDR3 is cut off 3 residues early in the read; its end comes from the germline J gene. V and J are TRBV10-3 and TRBJ1-1, with D perhaps TRBD1 (5 bases). The ends were cut back, 3 bases at V and 1 base at J, with 9 bases in the middle. Germline V CDR1 and CDR2: ENHRY, SYGVKD. CDR3 size: 14 residues. The CDR3 loop reads CAISEQVPNTEAFF. The DNA read from the CDR3 is TGTGCCATCAGTGAACAGGTCCCGAACACTGAA.

As concerns this clone: Coverage ceases 3 residues before the CDR3 finishes, and the germline J gene fills in the end. The chain uses TRBV7-9 and TRBJ2-7; a possible D gene is TRBD2 (5 bases). In germline, CDR1 is SEHNR, CDR2 FQNEAQ (reference sequence). Between the trimmed V and J ends, which lost 3 bases and 5 bases, there was a span of 8 bases. The CDR3 loop spans 12 amino acids. CDR3 DNA, as far as it was read: TGTGCCAGCAGCTTTCTCGGGGACGAG. This codes for CASSFLGDE. The CDR3 in full is CASSFLGDEQYF.

This clone was recorded many times. The CDR3 end lies 3 residues beyond the end of the read and is filled in from the germline J gene. The rearrangement links TRBV30 to TRBJ1-4; no definite D call. The CDR3 spans 15 residues. The V end lost 0 bases, the J end lost 7 bases, and 15 bases lay between the germline ends. CDR1 GTSNPN and CDR2 SVGIG come from the germline V gene (reference sequence). The CDR3 loop is CAWSVRLSGGEKLFF. CDR3 DNA (partial): TGTGCCTGGAGTGTACGGTTGTCAGGAGGTGAAAAA.

This clone has a count of ten or more. The sequenced fragment ends 3 residues before the CDR3 boundary, so the rest is inferred from the germline J gene. Other DNA sequences within the sample encode an identical CDR3. The V call is TRBV5-1, the J call TRBJ2-3, with D tentatively TRBD2 (6 bases). The CDR3 contains 14 residues. CDR1 and CDR2 from the germline V gene are SGHRS and YFSETQ. The V end lost 3 bases, the J end lost 2 bases, and 10 bases lay between the germline ends. CDR3 DNA (partial): TGCGCCAGCAGCTCTCCGGGACTCACAGATACG. It yields the protein CASSSPGLTDT. The whole CDR3 region reads CASSSPGLTDTQYF. Full variable domain (outside the CDR3, taken from reference TRBV5-1 and TRBJ2-3): KAGVTQTPRYLIKTRGQQVTLSCSPISGHRSVSWYQQTPGQGLQFLFEYFSETQRNKGNFPGRFSGRQFSNSRSEMNVSTLELGDSALYLCASSSPGLTDTQYFGPGTRLTVL.

This clone was seen a handful of times. The read terminates 3 residues before the CDR3 end, so the remaining end is supplied by the germline J gene. This rearrangement joins TRBV5-1 to TRBJ2-7, with 10 bases fitting TRBD1. Germline V gives CDR1 SGHRS, CDR2 YFSETQ. This CDR3 is 13 amino acids long. With V trimmed by 8 bases and J by 5 bases, 7 bases remained unmatched. The CDR3 is CASGTGTGDEQYF. Incomplete CDR3 DNA: TGCGCCAGTGGGACCGGGACAGGGGACGAG.